Each of the 29 T cell receptor beta chains below was sequenced from the same sample in a study of T cell repertoires in cytomegalovirus infection. MiXCR was run by TCRdb on the reads, yielding one entry per CDR3 protein. Counted here are 44,000 or so distinct CDR3 sequences, roughly 20% occurring once; the ten biggest clones make up 85% to 90%. These receptors are not linked to any known antigen. The sequencing here drew on CD8+ T cells from cultured PBMCs, taken from culture after CMV antigen stimulation. The receptors shown here come from a human donor in good health (CMV status not recorded). Some clones in this sample may be carry-over from other donors' samples.

The genes are TRBV12-3 or TRBV12-4 and TRBJ2-5; D gene uncertain. The CDR3 sequence is 14 residues long. Trimming left V 6 bases short and J 7 bases short, with 18 bases between. This CDR3 reads CASSPTVGPGTQYF. CDR3 bases: TGTGCCAGCAGCCCCACGGTAGGCCCGGGGACCCAGTACTTC.

This clonotype was observed a few times. The V and J genes are TRBV7-9 and TRBJ2-3, with D unresolved. Germline CDR1 is SEHNR and CDR2 is FQNEAQ (reference sequence). Trimming shortened V by 4 bases and J by 2 bases, and 7 bases separated the two germline ends. CDR3 size: 13 residues. As DNA, the CDR3 is TGTGCCAGCAGCTCCCCGCACACAGATACGCAGTATTTT. Its translation: CASSSPHTDTQYF.

The chain uses TRBV25-1 and TRBJ1-2; perhaps TRBD1 as D (5 bases). This CDR3 has 14 amino acids. V was pared by 3 bases and J by 2 bases, with 10 bases between. Germline V gene sequence: CDR1 MGHDK, CDR2 SYGVNS. Written as DNA, the CDR3 is TGTGCCAGCAGTGATTTGTGGGACAACTATGGCTACACCTTC. It specifies CASSDLWDNYGYTF.

The chain recombines TRBV19 with TRBJ1-2, with a possible D match to TRBD1 (5 bases). The CDR3 sequence is 16 residues long. Per the germline V gene, CDR1 is LNHDA and CDR2 is SQIVND (reference sequence). V was shortened by 5 bases and J by 4 bases, with 20 bases between the two germline ends. CDR3 protein: CASSPGTGSFGYGYTF. For the CDR3, the DNA is TGTGCCAGTAGTCCGGGGACGGGCTCTTTTGGCTATGGCTACACCTTC.

This sequence joins TRBV12-3 or TRBV12-4 and TRBJ2-7, with D perhaps being TRBD1 or TRBD2 (7 bases each). The germline V and J ends were trimmed by 0 bases and 5 bases, with 20 bases remaining between them. The CDR3 sequence is 17 residues long. The CDR3 protein is CASSLAPGGRDTDEQYF. CDR3 sequence (DNA): TGTGCCAGCAGTTTAGCCCCAGGGGGGAGGGATACCGACGAGCAGTACTTC.

In this sample, this clonotype turned up a few times. The V gene is TRBV7-6, the J gene TRBJ2-7; D ambiguous. Trimming removed 5 bases from V and 0 bases from J, with 23 bases in between. The CDR3 loop spans 18 amino acids. The germline CDR1 and CDR2 sequences are SGHVS and FNYEAQ. CDR3 residues: CASSPNPGNRQSSYEQYF. The CDR3 DNA follows: TGTGCCAGCAGCCCGAACCCGGGTAACCGCCAGAGCTCCTACGAGCAGTACTTC. Supplemented by reference TRBV7-6 and TRBJ2-7, the full variable domain reads GAGVSQSPRYKVTKRGQDVALRCDPISGHVSLYWYRQALGQGPEFLTYFNYEAQQDKSGLPNDRFSAERPEGSISTLTIQRTEQRDSAMYRCASSPNPGNRQSSYEQYFGPGTRLTVT.

In this sample, this clonotype turned up many times. The rearrangement links TRBV7-2 to TRBJ2-4, with 10 bases that match TRBD2. V dropped 1 base and J dropped 5; count of bases not matched to a gene: 14. The germline V gene has CDR1 SGHTA and CDR2 FQGNSA. CDR3 size: 19 residues. The CDR3 nucleotides read TGTGCCAGCAGCTTAGTAGCGGGGGGCCACAGAGGTTTAGAAAACATTCAGTACTTC. This codes for CASSLVAGGHRGLENIQYF.

The CDR3 coding sequence is TGTGCCAGCACCTCGGGGGACAGTGCCTACAATGAGCAGTTCTTC. Translating it yields CASTSGDSAYNEQFF. The chain couples TRBV27 to TRBJ2-1; the D gene is possibly TRBD1 (7 bases). V shed 7 bases and J shed 2 bases, with 15 bases lying between them. The CDR3 extends over 15 amino acids. Germline CDR1 is MNHEY and CDR2 is SMNVEV (reference sequence).

This clonotype was detected a few times. The rearrangement links TRBV27 to TRBJ2-5, with D perhaps being TRBD1 or TRBD2 (5 bases each). The germline CDR1 and CDR2 sequences are MNHEY and SMNVEV (reference sequence). The CDR3 totals 15 residues. Between the trimmed V and J ends, which lost 6 bases and 1 base, there was a span of 15 bases. CDR3 in amino acids: CASSSGTSPQETQYF. The CDR3 coding sequence is TGTGCCAGCAGCTCCGGGACCTCGCCCCAAGAGACCCAGTACTTC.

There are a few counts of this clonotype. The chain recombines TRBV7-8 with TRBJ2-1; TRBD1 or TRBD2 may be the D gene (5 bases each). Germline V gene sequence: CDR1 SGHVS, CDR2 FQNEAQ. The V and J ends lost 6 bases and 9 bases respectively, with 21 bases between them. The CDR3 is 15 residues long. As DNA, the CDR3 is TGTGCCAGCAGTTTGGCGTCGAGCTGGGGGATTGAGCAGTTCTTC. This codes for CASSLASSWGIEQFF.

The chain has TRBV20-1 and TRBJ2-7; 9 bases agree with TRBD1. The V gene end was trimmed by 5 bases and the J gene end by 2 bases; junction bases not matched to a gene: 1. The germline CDR1 and CDR2 sequences are DFQATT and SNEGSKA (reference sequence). The CDR3 has 12 amino acids. Written as DNA, the CDR3 is TGCAGTGCTGGGACAGGGCCCTACGAGCAGTACTTC. It encodes CSAGTGPYEQYF.

This clonotype was observed at least ten times. The chain is built from TRBV27 and TRBJ2-1, with 11 bases that match TRBD1. After removal of 5 bases from V and 3 bases from J, the junction contained 3 bases not matched to a gene. The germline V gene encodes CDR1 MNHEY and CDR2 SMNVEV (reference sequence). This CDR3 comprises 15 residues. DNA of the CDR3: TGTGCCAGCAGTAGTGGGACAGGGGGCTACAATGAGCAGTTCTTC. It encodes CASSSGTGGYNEQFF.

The gene calls are TRBV6-5 and TRBJ2-1; no clear D. The CDR3 runs to 14 residues. V lost 0 bases and J lost 7, with 10 bases in between. In germline, CDR1 is MNHEY, CDR2 SVGAGI. CDR3 nucleotides: TGTGCCAGCAGTTACTCCTCCCTTAGGAATGAGCAGTTCTTC. Protein: CASSYSSLRNEQFF.

The chain joins TRBV15 to TRBJ1-4; tentatively, D is TRBD1 (5 bases). This CDR3 is 15 amino acids long. CDR1 LNHNV and CDR2 YYDKDF come from the germline V gene (reference sequence). V lost 1 base, J lost 3 bases, and 9 bases lay in between. The CDR3 DNA reads as TGTGCCACCAGCAGAGGAGGGGCTGCTAATGAAAAACTGTTTTTT. Its protein product is CATSRGGAANEKLFF.

The chain recombines TRBV6-6 with TRBJ1-6; no definite D call. The CDR3 loop spans 18 amino acids. V was cut by 5 bases and J by 0 bases, with 17 bases left in between. The germline gives CDR1 MNHNY, CDR2 SVGAGI (reference sequence). The CDR3 sequence is CASSEWEPTSSYNSPLHF. Here the CDR3 DNA reads TGTGCCAGCAGTGAGTGGGAGCCGACGAGCTCCTATAATTCACCCCTCCACTTT.

The chain carries TRBV7-9 and TRBJ2-2, with unresolved D. CDR3 size: 14 residues. The V end was cut by 8 bases, the J end by 3 bases, with 13 bases between. The germline CDR1 and CDR2 sequences are SEHNR and FQNEAQ (reference sequence). The CDR3 DNA follows: TGTGCCAGCTCCCGGGTCAGAGACACCGGGGAGCTGTTTTTT. Its protein is CASSRVRDTGELFF.

The J gene is TRBJ2-3, the V gene TRBV20-1; D assignment may be TRBD1 or TRBD2 (5 bases each). Trimming left V 2 bases short and J 2 bases short, with 14 bases between. This CDR3 contains 15 residues. Germline V gives CDR1 DFQATT, CDR2 SNEGSKA (reference sequence). CDR3 DNA: TGCAGTGCTAGACCCCGGGACGAGACCACAGATACGCAGTATTTT. Protein sequence: CSARPRDETTDTQYF.

This clonotype was detected many times. The J gene is TRBJ1-5, the V gene TRBV6-2 or TRBV6-3, with D possibly matching TRBD1 (5 bases). This CDR3 is 14 amino acids long. Germline CDR1 is MNHEY and CDR2 is SVGEGT. Trimming pared 10 bases from V and 6 bases from J, leaving 19 bases between. The CDR3 is CATARRGDSQPQHF. The CDR3 nucleotides read TGTGCCACCGCCCGAAGGGGAGATAGTCAGCCCCAGCATTTT.

This clonotype turned up a few times. The chain joins TRBV27 to TRBJ1-2; D remains unclear. CDR1 is MNHEY, CDR2 SMNVEV, per germline (reference sequence). The CDR3 has 14 residues. Between the trimmed V and J ends, which lost 3 bases and 0 bases, there was a span of 8 bases. CDR3 in amino acids: CASSFGGTNYGYTF. CDR3 nucleotide sequence: TGTGCCAGCAGTTTTGGAGGGACTAACTATGGCTACACCTTC.

J is TRBJ2-6 and V is TRBV27; D unresolved. Trimming removed 1 base at V and 0 bases at J, with 4 bases between. The CDR3 is made up of 15 amino acids. Germline CDR1 is MNHEY and CDR2 is SMNVEV (reference sequence). CDR3 in DNA: TGTGCCAGCAGTTTATTACCCTCTGGGGCCAACGTCCTGACTTTC. The encoded protein is CASSLLPSGANVLTF.

This clonotype was seen only a few times. The chain couples TRBV4-1 to TRBJ2-1; D gene unclear. This CDR3 comprises 12 residues. The ends were cut back, 3 bases at V and 2 bases at J, with 2 bases in the middle. Germline values: CDR1 MGHRA, CDR2 YSYEKL. The CDR3, as DNA: TGCGCCAGCAGCCATACCTACAATGAGCAGTTCTTC. Amino acid sequence: CASSHTYNEQFF.

This clonotype was seen a few times. This chain uses TRBV6-6 with TRBJ2-4; 10 bases fit TRBD2. CDR1 is MNHNY and CDR2 is SVGAGI in the germline V gene (reference sequence). The CDR3 spans 16 residues. Trimming took 5 bases from V and 2 from J; bases not matched to a gene: 6. The chain's CDR3 is CASSGLSGGSKNIQYF. The CDR3 nucleotides read TGTGCCAGCAGTGGCCTTAGCGGGGGGTCCAAAAACATTCAGTACTTC.

The V call is TRBV7-8, the J call TRBJ2-1; D might be TRBD1 (6 bases). This CDR3 region has 14 residues. Germline V lookup: CDR1 SGHVS, CDR2 FQNEAQ. Trimming took off 5 bases at V and 5 bases at J, with 13 bases between the two ends. The CDR3 region is CASSLRDRHNEQFF. The CDR3 nucleotides are TGTGCCAGCAGCCTTAGAGACAGGCACAATGAGCAGTTCTTC.

J is TRBJ1-1 and V is TRBV4-3; 8 nucleotides agree with TRBD1. CDR1 is LGHNA and CDR2 is YSLEER in the germline V gene. The CDR3 is 15 amino acids. With 3 bases clipped from V and 2 bases from J, the junction kept 5 bases outside the gene matches. The CDR3: CASSHRQGLNTEAFF. The CDR3, as DNA: TGCGCCAGCAGCCACCGACAGGGGTTAAACACTGAAGCTTTCTTT.

This clonotype was found a few times. The chain combines TRBV7-2 with TRBJ2-3; possibly TRBD1 or TRBD2 for D (5 bases each). The CDR3 extends over 16 amino acids. The V end lost 5 bases, the J end lost 2 bases, and 17 bases lay between the germline ends. Germline assignment: CDR1 SGHTA and CDR2 FQGNSA. This CDR3 reads CASSAWGRIPTDTQYF. The DNA for the CDR3 is TGTGCCAGCAGCGCATGGGGACGGATACCCACAGATACGCAGTATTTT.

DNA of the CDR3: TGTGCCAGCAGCTTAAAAGGTGCGGCAGAAAATGAAAAACTGTTTTTT. Translating gives CASSLKGAAENEKLFF. The chain is built from TRBV7-6 and TRBJ1-4; no clear D gene. Trimming pared 2 bases from V and 5 bases from J, leaving 15 bases between. Per germline, CDR1 SGHVS and CDR2 FNYEAQ. The CDR3 is made up of 16 amino acids.

The chain carries TRBV7-2 and TRBJ2-3; D gene uncertain. This CDR3 has 14 residues. V lost 1 base, J lost 5 bases, and 10 bases lay in between. CDR1 and CDR2 (germline): SGHTA, FQGNSA. CDR3 loop: CASSLEGSLDTQYF. CDR3 sequence (DNA): TGTGCCAGCAGCTTAGAAGGATCCCTAGATACGCAGTATTTT.

The chain uses TRBV28 and TRBJ2-7; D remains ambiguous. CDR1 MDHEN and CDR2 SYDVKM come from the germline V gene. Trimming left V 3 bases short and J 2 bases short, with 11 bases between. CDR3 size: 14 residues. The CDR3 is CASSFVPNAYEQYF. The CDR3 coding sequence is TGTGCCAGCAGTTTTGTTCCTAACGCCTACGAGCAGTACTTC.

This chain joins TRBV10-3 and TRBJ2-3; TRBD2 might be the D (6 bases). CDR1 and CDR2 (germline): ENHRY, SYGVKD. This CDR3 comprises 17 residues. Trimming stripped 4 bases from V and 2 bases from J, with 19 bases between. The DNA for the CDR3 is TGTGCCATCAGTGCCTCCGTTTTTGCGGGGCTCACAGATACGCAGTATTTT. Its translation: CAISASVFAGLTDTQYF.